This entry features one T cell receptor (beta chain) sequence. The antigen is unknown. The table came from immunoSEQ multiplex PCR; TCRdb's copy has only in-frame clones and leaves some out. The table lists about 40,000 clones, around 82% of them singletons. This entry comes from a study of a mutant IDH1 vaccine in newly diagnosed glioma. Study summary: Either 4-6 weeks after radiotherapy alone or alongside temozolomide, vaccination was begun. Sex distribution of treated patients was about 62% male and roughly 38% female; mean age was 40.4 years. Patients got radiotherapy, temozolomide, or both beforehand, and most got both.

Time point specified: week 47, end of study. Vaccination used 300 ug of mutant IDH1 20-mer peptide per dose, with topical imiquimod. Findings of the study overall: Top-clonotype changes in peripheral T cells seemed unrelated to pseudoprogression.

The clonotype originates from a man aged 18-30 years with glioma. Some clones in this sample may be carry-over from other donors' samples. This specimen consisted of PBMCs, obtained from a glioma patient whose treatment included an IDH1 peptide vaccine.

CDR3 sequence: CATSRDPPGARGYTF. For the CDR3, the DNA is TGTGCCACCAGCAGAGATCCCCCGGGGGCTCGGGGCTACACCTTC. V and J are TRBV15 and TRBJ1-2; TRBD1 is a possible D gene (6 bases). The CDR3 has 15 amino acids. The germline V gene encodes CDR1 LNHNV and CDR2 YYDKDF (reference sequence). Trimming removed 0 bases at V and 8 bases at J, with 16 bases between.